This entry describes one T cell receptor beta chain. This clone was detected only a few times. This receptor's antigen is unknown. No much larger clonotype is one base removed from it; base qualities were not supplied. This record comes from a study of CD8+ T cells in alopecia areata (dated by TCRdb to 2017 to 2018). Broadly, across the study: The treated patients, all with moderate-to-severe alopecia areata, were enrolled in an open-label pilot trial of oral tofacitinib given at 5 to 10 mg twice daily. Tofacitinib was given for 6 to 18 months, followed by 6 months of follow-up off drug to assess delayed response and recurrence. In treated patients, disease severity was measured using the SALT score, which gives the percentage of scalp surface area affected. To study T cell clonal expansion in alopecia areata, the researchers applied high-throughput TCRbeta sequencing to both the C3H/HeJ mouse model and human patients. Scalp tissue and sorted CD4+ and CD8+ peripheral blood T cells from patchy and totalis/universalis alopecia areata patients and from healthy controls were covered by human TCRbeta sequencing. Biopsies were taken from tofacitinib-treated patients at baseline and at 4 and 24 weeks of treatment, and a later scalp biopsy was taken in several of the tofacitinib-treated patients. Scalp clonality was compared among normal scalp (n=4), patchy alopecia areata scalp (n=8), and alopecia totalis/universalis scalp (n=8). RNA was obtained with the PAXgene miRNA kit for fixed scalp, the miRNeasy kit for PBMCs, and the RNeasy kit for mouse skin. immunoSEQ multiplex PCR using 35 Vbeta forward primers and 13 Jbeta reverse primers was used to amplify TCRbeta CDR3 regions.

The library was made by the immunoSEQ multiplex PCR assay. RNA was extracted from all samples and reverse transcribed into cDNA as template for TCR sequencing. First-strand cDNA was synthesized with SuperScript III using a 2:1 mix of oligo-dT and random hexamers. A synthetic immune receptor repertoire was used to measure amplification bias, and any remaining bias was corrected computationally. For the original study's pipeline: Raw reads were preprocessed to remove errors, and CDR3 was defined by IMGT conventions from the conserved cysteine to phenylalanine. Clonality was computed by normalizing Shannon entropy by log2 of the number of productive unique TCRs and subtracting the result from 1. Whether scalp clones were CD4 or CD8 was inferred by matching scalp TCRbeta sequences against CD4 and CD8 repertoires sorted from blood. Entries here come from immuneACCESS through TCRdb and include only in-frame sequences with V and J called. Some clones fail to appear in such tables; in the studies checked, an unresolved V gene covers under half of the shortfall, and the cause of the remainder is unknown. The DNA gave D and trimming, while V, J and clone size come from that table. This sample has some 170,000 clones in its table, and roughly 58% of those were observed once. The top ten hold approximately 16% of the sample.

Beyond this particular receptor, the publication reports: Unlike mouse skin, which is dominated by gammadelta T cells, normal human skin has resident alphabeta T cells that are also sequenced, and this complicates analysis of the scalp TCR repertoire. Compared with mice, TCR sequences shared between patients were less clear, possibly partly because of HLA diversity across the patient population. Because the treated cohort was small and had just a single nonresponder, larger studies are needed to establish links between baseline CD8+ expansion and response. During tofacitinib treatment, many expanded lesional clones remained in scalp and blood, and this persistence may partly explain relapse after treatment is stopped. Compared with normal scalp, lesional scalp had higher clonality and more expanded CD8+ clones, particularly in alopecia totalis/universalis, a pattern that suggests antigenic drive. Tofacitinib significantly decreased scalp clonality and the number of expanded CD8+ clones among the top 100 scalp clones.

What this sample's treatment or condition label stands for: oral pan-JAK inhibitor, 5-10 mg twice daily. Lesional scalp punch biopsies and peripheral blood were collected from alopecia areata patients. PBMCs were isolated by density centrifugation and stained for CD3, CD4 and CD8, after which CD4+ and CD8+ T cells were sorted on a FACSAria. CDR1 SGHAT and CDR2 FQNNGV are derived from the germline V gene. V and J are truncated by 4 bases and 10 bases respectively, leaving an intervening sequence of 14 bases. Spanning cysteine to phenylalanine, the CDR3 consists of 14 amino acids. This entry keeps only the CDR3 DNA: 42 bases, framed from base 1.

In this chain, TRBV11-2 is recombined with TRBJ1-6; no D gene can be assigned with confidence. The sequence was obtained from a human donor with alopecia areata. The source material was CD4+ T cells sorted from blood, sampled at approximately week 55, from a patient treated with tofacitinib. The DNA is as follows: TGTGCCAGCAGCTACGGGAATTTAGGGTCACCCCTCCACTTT. This encodes CASSYGNLGSPLHF.